This T cell receptor beta chain is drawn from a study of T cells in Graves' hyperthyroidism and ophthalmopathy. There are many counts of this clonotype. The TCR beta CDR3 regions underwent amplification using RNA transcripts as the source. The TCR CDR3 first-round RT-PCR relied on the HTBI primer set. TCRdb re-called the multiplex PCR reads through MiXCR, storing one row per CDR3 protein. The sample carries fewer than 850,000 distinct CDR3 sequences, 17% recorded once. Graves' hyperthyroidism qualified as stable when ophthalmopathy did not progress within 18 months. For the diagnoses, clinical symptoms, serum thyroxine and TRAb, thyroid ultrasound and orbital computed tomography were used. Fresh peripheral blood, roughly 9.6 ml, was the source of the PBMCs. Germline loops: CDR1 DFQATT, CDR2 SNEGSKA (reference sequence). The CDR3 is 16 amino acids. Trimming took 4 bases from V and 0 from J, leaving 17 bases between them.

This TCR was recovered from a man aged 45-65 years with Graves' hyperthyroidism. The chain links TRBV20-1 to TRBJ2-3; D possibly matches TRBD1 or TRBD2 (5 bases each). Source material: blood. The CDR3 DNA sequence: TGCAGTGCTAATCATAGGGCTAGGGACAGCACAGATACGCAGTATTTT. Translating gives CSANHRARDSTDTQYF.